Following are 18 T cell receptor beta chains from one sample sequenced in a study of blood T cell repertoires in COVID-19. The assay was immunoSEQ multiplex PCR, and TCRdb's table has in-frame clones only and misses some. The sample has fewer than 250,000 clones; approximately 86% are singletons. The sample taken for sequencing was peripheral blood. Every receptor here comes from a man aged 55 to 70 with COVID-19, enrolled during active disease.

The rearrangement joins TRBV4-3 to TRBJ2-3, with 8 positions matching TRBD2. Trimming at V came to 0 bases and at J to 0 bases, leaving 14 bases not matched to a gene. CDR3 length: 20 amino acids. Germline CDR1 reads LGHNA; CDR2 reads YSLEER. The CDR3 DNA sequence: TGCGCCAGCAGCCAAGACTTGGTCGGGGGGGGCCGAACTAGCACAGATACGCAGTATTTT. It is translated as CASSQDLVGGGRTSTDTQYF.

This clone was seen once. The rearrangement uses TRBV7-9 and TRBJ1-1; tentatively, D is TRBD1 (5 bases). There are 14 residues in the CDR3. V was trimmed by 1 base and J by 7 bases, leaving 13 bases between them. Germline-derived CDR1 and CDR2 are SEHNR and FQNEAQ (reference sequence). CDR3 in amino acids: CASSLGQFPSEAFF. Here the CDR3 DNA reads TGTGCCAGCAGCTTAGGACAGTTCCCTAGTGAAGCTTTCTTT.

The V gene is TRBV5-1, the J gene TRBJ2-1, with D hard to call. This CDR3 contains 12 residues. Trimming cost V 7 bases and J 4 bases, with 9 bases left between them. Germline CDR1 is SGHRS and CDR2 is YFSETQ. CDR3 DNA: TGCGCCAGCCGACTCTATTACAATGAGCAGTTCTTC. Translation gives CASRLYYNEQFF.

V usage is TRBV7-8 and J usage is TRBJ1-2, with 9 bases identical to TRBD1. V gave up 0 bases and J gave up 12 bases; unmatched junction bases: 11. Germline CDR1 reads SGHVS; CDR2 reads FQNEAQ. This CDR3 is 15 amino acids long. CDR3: CASSLATGTGRVHTF. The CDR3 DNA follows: TGTGCCAGCAGCTTAGCGACCGGGACAGGGAGAGTCCACACCTTC. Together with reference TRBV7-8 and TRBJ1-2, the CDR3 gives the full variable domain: GAGVSQSPRYKVAKRGQDVALRCDPISGHVSLFWYQQALGQGPEFLTYFQNEAQLDKSGLPSDRFFAERPEGSVSTLKIQRTQQEDSAVYLCASSLATGTGRVHTFGSGTRLTVV.

The CDR3, as DNA: TGTGCCAGCAGTTTGGGGGGGGGTTGGCCAGGGTATAGTGACACTGAAGCTTTCTTT. Its translation: CASSLGGGWPGYSDTEAFF. The chain employs TRBV27 and TRBJ1-1, with D tentatively TRBD1 (5 bases). This CDR3 is built from 19 residues. V lost 3 bases and J 3 bases, leaving 26 bases between the germline ends. Germline-derived CDR1 and CDR2 are MNHEY and SMNVEV (reference sequence).

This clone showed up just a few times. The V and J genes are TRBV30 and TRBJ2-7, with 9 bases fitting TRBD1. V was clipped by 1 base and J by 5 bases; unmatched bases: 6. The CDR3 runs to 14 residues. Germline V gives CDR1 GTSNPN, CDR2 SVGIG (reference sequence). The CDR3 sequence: CAWSARDRVNEQYF. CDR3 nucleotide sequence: TGTGCCTGGAGTGCCCGGGACAGGGTCAACGAGCAGTACTTC.

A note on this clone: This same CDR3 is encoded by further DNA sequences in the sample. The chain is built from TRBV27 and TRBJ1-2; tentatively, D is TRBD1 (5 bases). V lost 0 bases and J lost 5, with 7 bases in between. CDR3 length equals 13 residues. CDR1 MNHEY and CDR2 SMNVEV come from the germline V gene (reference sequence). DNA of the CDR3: TGTGCCAGCAGTTTATCACCAGGGTATGGCTACACCTTC. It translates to CASSLSPGYGYTF.

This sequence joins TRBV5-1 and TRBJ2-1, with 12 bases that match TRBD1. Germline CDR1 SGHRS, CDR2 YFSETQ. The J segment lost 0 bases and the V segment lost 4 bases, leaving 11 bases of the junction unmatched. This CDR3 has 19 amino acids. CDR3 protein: CASSLGTGGSRTSYNEQFF. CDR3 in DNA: TGCGCCAGCAGCCTTGGGACAGGGGGCTCCAGGACCTCCTACAATGAGCAGTTCTTC. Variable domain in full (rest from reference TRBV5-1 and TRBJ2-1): KAGVTQTPRYLIKTRGQQVTLSCSPISGHRSVSWYQQTPGQGLQFLFEYFSETQRNKGNFPGRFSGRQFSNSRSEMNVSTLELGDSALYLCASSLGTGGSRTSYNEQFFGPGTRLTVL.

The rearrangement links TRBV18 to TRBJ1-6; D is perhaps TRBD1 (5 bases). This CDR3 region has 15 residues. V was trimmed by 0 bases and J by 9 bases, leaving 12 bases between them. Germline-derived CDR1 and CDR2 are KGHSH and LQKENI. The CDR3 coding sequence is TGTGCCAGCTCACCACCCGGGGGGGTTTCTTCACCCCTCCACTTT. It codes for CASSPPGGVSSPLHF.

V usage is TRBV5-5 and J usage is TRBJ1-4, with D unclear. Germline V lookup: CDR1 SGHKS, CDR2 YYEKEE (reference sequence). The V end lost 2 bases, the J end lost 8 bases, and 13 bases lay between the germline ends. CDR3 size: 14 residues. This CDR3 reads CASSLGDVREKLFF. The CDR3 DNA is TGTGCCAGCAGCTTAGGAGACGTTAGAGAAAAACTGTTTTTT.

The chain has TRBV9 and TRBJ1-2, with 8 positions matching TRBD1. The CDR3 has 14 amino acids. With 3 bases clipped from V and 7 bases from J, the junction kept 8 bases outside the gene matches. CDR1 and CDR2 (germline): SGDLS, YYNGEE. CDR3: CASSGPQGALGYTF. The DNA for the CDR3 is TGTGCCAGCAGCGGCCCTCAGGGGGCGCTTGGCTACACCTTC.

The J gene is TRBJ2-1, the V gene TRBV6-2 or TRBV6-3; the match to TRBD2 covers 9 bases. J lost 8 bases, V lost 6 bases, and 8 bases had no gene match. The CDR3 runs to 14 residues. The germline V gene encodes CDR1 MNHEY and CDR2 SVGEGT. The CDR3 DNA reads TGTGCCAGCAGCCCGGGACTAGCTACTGATGAGCAGTTCTTC. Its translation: CASSPGLATDEQFF.

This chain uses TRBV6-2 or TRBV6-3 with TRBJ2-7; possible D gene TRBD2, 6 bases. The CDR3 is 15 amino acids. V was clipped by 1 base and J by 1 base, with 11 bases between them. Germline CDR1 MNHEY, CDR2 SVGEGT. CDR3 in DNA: TGTGCCAGCAGTTACTTCGGCGGGATGTCCTACGAGCAGTACTTC. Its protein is CASSYFGGMSYEQYF.

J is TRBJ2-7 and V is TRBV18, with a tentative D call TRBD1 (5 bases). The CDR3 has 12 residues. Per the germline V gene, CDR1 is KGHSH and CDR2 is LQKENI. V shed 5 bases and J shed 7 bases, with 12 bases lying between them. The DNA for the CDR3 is TGTGCCAGCTCATCCCTCCAGGGAGAGCAGTACTTC. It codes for CASSSLQGEQYF.

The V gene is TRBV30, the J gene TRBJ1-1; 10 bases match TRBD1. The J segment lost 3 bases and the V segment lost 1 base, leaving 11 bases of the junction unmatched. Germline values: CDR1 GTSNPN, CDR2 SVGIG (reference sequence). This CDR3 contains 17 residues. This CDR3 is CAWSGRDRGSLDTEAFF. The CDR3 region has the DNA TGTGCCTGGAGTGGCCGGGACAGGGGCTCTTTGGACACTGAAGCTTTCTTT.

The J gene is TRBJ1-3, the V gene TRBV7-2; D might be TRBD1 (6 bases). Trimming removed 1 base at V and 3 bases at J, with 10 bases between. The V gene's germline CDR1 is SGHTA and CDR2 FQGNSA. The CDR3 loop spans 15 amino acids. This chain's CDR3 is CASSLGGGGGNTIYF. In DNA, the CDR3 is TGTGCCAGCAGCTTAGGCGGGGGCGGTGGAAACACCATATATTTT.

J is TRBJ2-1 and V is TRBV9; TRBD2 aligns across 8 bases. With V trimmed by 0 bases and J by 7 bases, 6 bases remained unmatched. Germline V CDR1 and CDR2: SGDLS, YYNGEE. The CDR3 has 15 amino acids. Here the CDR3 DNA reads TGTGCCAGCAGCGTAGCGGGAGGGCCTCAGAATGAGCAGTTCTTC. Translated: CASSVAGGPQNEQFF. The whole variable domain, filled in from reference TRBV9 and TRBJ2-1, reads DSGVTQTPKHLITATGQRVTLRCSPRSGDLSVYWYQQSLDQGLQFLIQYYNGEERAKGNILERFSAQQFPDLHSELNLSSLELGDSALYFCASSVAGGPQNEQFFGPGTRLTVL.

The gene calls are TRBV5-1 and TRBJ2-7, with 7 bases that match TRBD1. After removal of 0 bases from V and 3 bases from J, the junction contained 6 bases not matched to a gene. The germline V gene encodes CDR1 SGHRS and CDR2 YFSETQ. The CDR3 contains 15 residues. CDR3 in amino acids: CASSLVRGRVYEQYF. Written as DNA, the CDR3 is TGCGCCAGCAGCTTGGTGAGGGGGCGAGTCTACGAGCAGTACTTC. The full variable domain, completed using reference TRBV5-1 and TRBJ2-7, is KAGVTQTPRYLIKTRGQQVTLSCSPISGHRSVSWYQQTPGQGLQFLFEYFSETQRNKGNFPGRFSGRQFSNSRSEMNVSTLELGDSALYLCASSLVRGRVYEQYFGPGTRLTVT.